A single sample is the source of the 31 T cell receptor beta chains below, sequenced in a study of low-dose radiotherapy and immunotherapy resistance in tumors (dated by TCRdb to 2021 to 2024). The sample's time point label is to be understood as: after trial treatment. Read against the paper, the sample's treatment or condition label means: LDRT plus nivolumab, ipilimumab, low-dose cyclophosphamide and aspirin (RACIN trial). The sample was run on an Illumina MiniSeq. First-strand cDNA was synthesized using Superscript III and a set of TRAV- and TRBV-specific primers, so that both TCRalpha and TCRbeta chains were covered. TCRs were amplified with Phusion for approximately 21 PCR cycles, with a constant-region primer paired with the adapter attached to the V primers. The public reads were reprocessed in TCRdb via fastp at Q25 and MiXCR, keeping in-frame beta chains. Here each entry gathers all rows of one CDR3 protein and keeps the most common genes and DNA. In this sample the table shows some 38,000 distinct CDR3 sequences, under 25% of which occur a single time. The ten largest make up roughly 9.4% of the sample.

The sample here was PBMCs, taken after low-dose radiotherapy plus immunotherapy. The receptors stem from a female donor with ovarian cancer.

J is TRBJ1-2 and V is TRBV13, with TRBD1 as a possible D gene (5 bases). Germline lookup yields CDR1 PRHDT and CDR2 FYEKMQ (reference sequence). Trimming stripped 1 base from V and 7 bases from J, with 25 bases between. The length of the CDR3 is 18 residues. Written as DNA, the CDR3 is TGTGCCAGCAGCTTAGATCCCATACGGGAGCGCGGGGGAGGTGGCTACACCTTC. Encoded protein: CASSLDPIRERGGGGYTF.

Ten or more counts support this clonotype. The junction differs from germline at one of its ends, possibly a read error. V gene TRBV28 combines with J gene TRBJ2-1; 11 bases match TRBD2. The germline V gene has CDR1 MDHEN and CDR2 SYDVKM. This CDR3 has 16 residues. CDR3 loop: CATSRGTSGLNNEQFF. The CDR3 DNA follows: TGTGCCACCAGTCGTGGGACTAGCGGCCTTAACAATGAGCAGTTCTTC.

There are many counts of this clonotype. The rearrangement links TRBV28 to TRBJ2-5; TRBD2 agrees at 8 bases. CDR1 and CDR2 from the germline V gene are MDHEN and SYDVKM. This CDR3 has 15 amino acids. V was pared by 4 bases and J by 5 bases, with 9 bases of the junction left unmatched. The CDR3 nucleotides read TGTGCCAGCAGTTCCGGGGGGGGGGTCGGGGAGACCCAGTACTTC. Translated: CASSSGGGVGETQYF.

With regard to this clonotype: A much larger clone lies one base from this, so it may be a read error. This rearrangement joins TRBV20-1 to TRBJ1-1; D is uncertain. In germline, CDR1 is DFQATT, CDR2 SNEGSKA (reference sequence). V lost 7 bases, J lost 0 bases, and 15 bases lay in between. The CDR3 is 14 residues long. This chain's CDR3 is CSDRPGDLNTEAFF. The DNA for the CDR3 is TGCAGTGATAGGCCAGGAGACTTGAACACTGAAGCTTTCTTT.

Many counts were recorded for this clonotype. The CDR3 coding sequence is TGTGCCAGCAGCTGGAATTCACTGAACACTGAAGCTTTCTTT. This gives the protein CASSWNSLNTEAFF. J is TRBJ1-1 and V is TRBV5-4, with D unclear. CDR1 and CDR2 from the germline V gene are SGHNT and YYREEE (reference sequence). This CDR3 comprises 14 residues. The V end was cut by 3 bases, the J end by 0 bases, with 9 bases between.

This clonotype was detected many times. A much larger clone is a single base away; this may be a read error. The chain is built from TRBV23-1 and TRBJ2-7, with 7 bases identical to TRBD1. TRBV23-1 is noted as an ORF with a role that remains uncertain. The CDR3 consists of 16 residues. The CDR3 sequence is CAGSQADRARSYEQYF. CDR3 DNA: TGCGCCGGCAGTCAAGCTGACAGGGCTCGCTCCTACGAGCAGTACTTC.

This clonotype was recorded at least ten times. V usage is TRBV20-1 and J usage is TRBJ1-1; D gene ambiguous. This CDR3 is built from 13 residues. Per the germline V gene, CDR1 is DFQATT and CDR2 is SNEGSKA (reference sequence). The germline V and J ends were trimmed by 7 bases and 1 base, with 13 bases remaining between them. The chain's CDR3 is CSVVHTSNTEAFF. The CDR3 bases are TGCAGTGTGGTTCACACCTCGAACACTGAAGCTTTCTTT.

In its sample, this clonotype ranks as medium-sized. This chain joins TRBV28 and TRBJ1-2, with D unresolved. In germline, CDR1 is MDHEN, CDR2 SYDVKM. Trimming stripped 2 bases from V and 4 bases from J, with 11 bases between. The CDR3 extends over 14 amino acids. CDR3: CASSLADRGYGYTF. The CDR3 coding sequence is TGTGCCAGCAGTTTAGCCGACCGAGGCTATGGCTACACCTTC.

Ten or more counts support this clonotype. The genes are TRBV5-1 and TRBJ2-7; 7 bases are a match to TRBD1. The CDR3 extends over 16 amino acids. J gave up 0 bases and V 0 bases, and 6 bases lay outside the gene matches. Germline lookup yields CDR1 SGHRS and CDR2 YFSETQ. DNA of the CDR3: TGCGCCAGCAGCTTGGGGGCAGGGGGAATCTCCTACGAGCAGTACTTC. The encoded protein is CASSLGAGGISYEQYF.

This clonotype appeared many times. This CDR3 reads CASSFNARQTGELFF. In DNA form, the CDR3 reads TGTGCCAGCAGCTTCAATGCCAGACAAACCGGGGAGCTGTTTTTT. The chain recombines TRBV11-2 with TRBJ2-2; D unclear. The V end lost 3 bases, the J end lost 5 bases, and 13 bases lay between the germline ends. There are 15 residues in the CDR3. CDR1 and CDR2 (germline): SGHAT, FQNNGV.

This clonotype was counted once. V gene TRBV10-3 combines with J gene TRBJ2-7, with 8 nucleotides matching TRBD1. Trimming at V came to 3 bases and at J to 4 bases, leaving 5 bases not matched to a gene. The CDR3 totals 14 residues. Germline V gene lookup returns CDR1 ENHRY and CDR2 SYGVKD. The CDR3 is CAISDRDRGYEQYF. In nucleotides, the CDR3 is TGTGCCATCAGTGACCGCGACAGGGGTTACGAGCAGTACTTC.

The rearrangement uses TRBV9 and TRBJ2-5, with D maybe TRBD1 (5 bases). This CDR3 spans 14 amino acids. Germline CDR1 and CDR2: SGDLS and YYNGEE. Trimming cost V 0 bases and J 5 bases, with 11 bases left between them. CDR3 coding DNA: TGTGCCAGCAGCGTAGTTGGGGCGGCGGAGACCCAGTACTTC. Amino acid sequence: CASSVVGAAETQYF.

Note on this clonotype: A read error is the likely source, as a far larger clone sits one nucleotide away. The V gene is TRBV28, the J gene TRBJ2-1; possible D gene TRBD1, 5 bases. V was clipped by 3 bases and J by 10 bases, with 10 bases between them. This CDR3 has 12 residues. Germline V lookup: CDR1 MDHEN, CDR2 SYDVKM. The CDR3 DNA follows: TGTGCCAGCAGTTTTCAGGGCCCAGAGCAGTTCTTC. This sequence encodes CASSFQGPEQFF.

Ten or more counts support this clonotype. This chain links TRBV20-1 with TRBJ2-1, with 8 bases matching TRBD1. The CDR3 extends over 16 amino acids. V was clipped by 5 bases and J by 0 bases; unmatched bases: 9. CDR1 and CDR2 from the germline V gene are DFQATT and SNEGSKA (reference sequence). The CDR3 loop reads CSAPTRTGSSYNEQFF. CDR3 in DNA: TGCAGTGCTCCGACCCGGACAGGGAGCTCCTACAATGAGCAGTTCTTC.

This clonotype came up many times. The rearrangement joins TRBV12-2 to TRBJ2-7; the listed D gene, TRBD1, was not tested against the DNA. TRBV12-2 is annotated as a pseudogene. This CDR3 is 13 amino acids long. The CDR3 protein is CASRSDRSYEQYF. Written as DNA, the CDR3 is TGTGCAAGTCGCTCAGACAGAAGCTACGAGCAGTACTTC.

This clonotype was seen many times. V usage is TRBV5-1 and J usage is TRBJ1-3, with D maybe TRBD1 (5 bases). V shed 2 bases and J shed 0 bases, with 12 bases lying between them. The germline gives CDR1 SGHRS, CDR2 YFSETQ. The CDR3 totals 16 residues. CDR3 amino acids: CASSLWPGRSGNTIYF. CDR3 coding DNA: TGCGCCAGCAGCTTATGGCCGGGGCGCTCTGGAAACACCATATATTTT.

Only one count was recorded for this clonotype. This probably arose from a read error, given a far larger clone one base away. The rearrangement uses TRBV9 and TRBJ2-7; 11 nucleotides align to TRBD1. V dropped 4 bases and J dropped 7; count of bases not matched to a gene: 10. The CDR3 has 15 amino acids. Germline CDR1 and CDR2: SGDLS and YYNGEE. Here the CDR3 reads CASSSGQGGYNEQYF. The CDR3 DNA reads TGTGCCAGCAGCTCGGGACAGGGGGGATACAATGAGCAGTACTTC.

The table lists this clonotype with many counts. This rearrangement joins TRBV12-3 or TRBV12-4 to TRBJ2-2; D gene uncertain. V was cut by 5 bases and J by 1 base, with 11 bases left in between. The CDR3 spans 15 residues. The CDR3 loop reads CASSTWVGNTGELFF. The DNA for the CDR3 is TGTGCCAGCAGTACCTGGGTGGGGAACACCGGGGAGCTGTTTTTT.

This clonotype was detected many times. CDR3 nucleotides: TGCGCCAGCAGCCACCCATCAGGGAATTCACCCCTCCACTTT. Protein sequence: CASSHPSGNSPLHF. The chain uses TRBV5-1 and TRBJ1-6; tentatively, D is TRBD1 (5 bases). The CDR3 extends over 14 amino acids. Germline V gene data show CDR1 as SGHRS and CDR2 as YFSETQ. V was shortened by 4 bases and J by 7 bases, with 12 bases between the two germline ends.

The CDR3, as DNA: TGTGCCTGGAGTGGGGCCAGGCGCAACTATGGCTACACCTTC. Amino acids: CAWSGARRNYGYTF. The rearrangement joins TRBV30 to TRBJ1-2, with unresolved D. The CDR3 length is 14 residues. The germline V gene encodes CDR1 GTSNPN and CDR2 SVGIG (reference sequence). Trimming removed 1 base at V and 2 bases at J, with 11 bases between.

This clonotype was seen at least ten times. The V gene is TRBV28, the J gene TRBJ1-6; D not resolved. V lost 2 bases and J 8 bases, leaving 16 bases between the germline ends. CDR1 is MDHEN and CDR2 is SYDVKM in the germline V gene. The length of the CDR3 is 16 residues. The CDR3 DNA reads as TGTGCCAGCAGTTTAAGCCCGGACTGGACCTATTCACCCCTCCACTTT. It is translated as CASSLSPDWTYSPLHF.

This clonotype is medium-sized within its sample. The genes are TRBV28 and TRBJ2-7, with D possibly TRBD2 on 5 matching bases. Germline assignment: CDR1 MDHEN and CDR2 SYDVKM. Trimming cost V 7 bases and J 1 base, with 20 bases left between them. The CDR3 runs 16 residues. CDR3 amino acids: CASTPRRAAQSYEQYF. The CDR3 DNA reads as TGTGCCAGCACTCCTCGGCGAGCGGCCCAGTCCTACGAGCAGTACTTC.

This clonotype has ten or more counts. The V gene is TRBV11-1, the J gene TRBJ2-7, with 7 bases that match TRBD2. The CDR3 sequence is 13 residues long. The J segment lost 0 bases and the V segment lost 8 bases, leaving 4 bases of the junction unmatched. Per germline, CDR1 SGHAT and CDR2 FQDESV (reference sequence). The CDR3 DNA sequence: TGTGCCAGCGGCACTAGCGTCTCCTACGAGCAGTACTTC. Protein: CASGTSVSYEQYF. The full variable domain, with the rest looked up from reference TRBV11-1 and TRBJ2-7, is EAEVAQSPRYKITEKSQAVAFWCDPISGHATLYWYRQILGQGPELLVQFQDESVVDDSQLPKDRFSAERLKGVDSTLKIQPAELGDSAMYLCASGTSVSYEQYFGPGTRLTVT.

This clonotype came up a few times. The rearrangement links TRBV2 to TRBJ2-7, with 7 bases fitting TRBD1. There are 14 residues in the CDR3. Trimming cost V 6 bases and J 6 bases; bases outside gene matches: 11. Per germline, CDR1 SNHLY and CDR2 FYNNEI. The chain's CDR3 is CASRPGTAILEQYF. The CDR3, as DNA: TGTGCCAGCAGGCCCGGGACAGCTATTCTCGAGCAGTACTTC.

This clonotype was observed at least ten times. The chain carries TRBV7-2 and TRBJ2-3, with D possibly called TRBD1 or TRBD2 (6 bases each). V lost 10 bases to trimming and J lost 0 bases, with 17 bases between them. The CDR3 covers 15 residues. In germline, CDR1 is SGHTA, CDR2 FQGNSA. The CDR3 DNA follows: TGTGCCACCACGTCCGGGGGCACTAGCACAGATACGCAGTATTTT. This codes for CATTSGGTSTDTQYF.

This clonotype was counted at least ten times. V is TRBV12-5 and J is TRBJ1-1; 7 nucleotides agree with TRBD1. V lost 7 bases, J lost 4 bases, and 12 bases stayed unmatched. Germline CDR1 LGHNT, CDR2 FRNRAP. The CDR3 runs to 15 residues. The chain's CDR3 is CASEQGKGGLTEAFF. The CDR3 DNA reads TGTGCTAGTGAACAGGGGAAAGGTGGGCTCACTGAAGCTTTCTTT.

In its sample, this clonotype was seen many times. CDR3 in amino acids: CAIQEPLAGGNTGELFF. CDR3 nucleotide sequence: TGTGCCATCCAGGAACCCCTAGCGGGGGGGAACACCGGGGAGCTGTTTTTT. The chain joins TRBV10-3 to TRBJ2-2; 11 positions agree with TRBD2. The CDR3 is 17 residues long. The germline V gene encodes CDR1 ENHRY and CDR2 SYGVKD. V lost 8 bases, J lost 1 base, and 9 bases stayed unmatched.

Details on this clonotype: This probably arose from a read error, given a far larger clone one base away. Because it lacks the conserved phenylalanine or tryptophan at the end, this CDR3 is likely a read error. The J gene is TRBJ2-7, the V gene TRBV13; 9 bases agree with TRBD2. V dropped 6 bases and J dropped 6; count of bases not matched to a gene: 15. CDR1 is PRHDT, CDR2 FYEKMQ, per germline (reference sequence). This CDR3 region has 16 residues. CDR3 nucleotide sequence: TGTGCCAGCAGTGAAGGAATGGTAGCGGGAGTACCCGAGCAGTACTCC. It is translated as CASSEGMVAGVPEQYS.

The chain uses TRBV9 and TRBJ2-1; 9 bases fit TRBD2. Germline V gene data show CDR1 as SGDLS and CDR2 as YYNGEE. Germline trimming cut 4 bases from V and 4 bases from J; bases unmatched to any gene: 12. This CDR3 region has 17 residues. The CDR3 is CASSPRTSAGGYNEQFF. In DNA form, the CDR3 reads TGTGCCAGCAGCCCAAGGACTAGCGCGGGGGGTTACAATGAGCAGTTCTTC.

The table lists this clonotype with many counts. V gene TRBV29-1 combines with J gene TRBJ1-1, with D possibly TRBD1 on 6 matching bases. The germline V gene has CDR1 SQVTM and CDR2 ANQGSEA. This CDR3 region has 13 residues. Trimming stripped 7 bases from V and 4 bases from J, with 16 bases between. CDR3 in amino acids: CSAGRDTSTEAFF. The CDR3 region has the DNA TGCAGCGCCGGTCGGGACACTAGCACTGAAGCTTTCTTT.

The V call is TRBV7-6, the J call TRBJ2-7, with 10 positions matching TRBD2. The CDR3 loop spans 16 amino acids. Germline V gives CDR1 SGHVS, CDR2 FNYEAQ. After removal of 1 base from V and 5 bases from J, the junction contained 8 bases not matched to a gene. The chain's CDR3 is CASSLGPGLANNEQYF. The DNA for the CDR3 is TGTGCCAGCAGCTTAGGGCCGGGACTAGCGAATAACGAGCAGTACTTC.